The 24 T cell receptor beta chains given below trace back to one sample, sequenced in a study of OX40 agonist ivuxolimab in advanced cancers. The receptor library was made with the immunoSEQ multiplex PCR assay. The clones in this table, taken by TCRdb from immuneACCESS, are in-frame only. Not every clone is retained; where verified, under half of the shortfall comes from an unresolved V gene, and the cause of the rest is unknown. In this sample the table shows about 70,000 clones, 89% of which occur a single time. Of the sample, more than 0.85% is held by the ten largest clones. The sample was CD4+ or CD8+ T cells sorted from blood, taken in a trial of the OX40 agonist ivuxolimab. These receptors all stem from an adult with an advanced solid tumor such as melanoma, head and neck, liver or kidney cancer.

The chain has TRBV6-5 and TRBJ1-2, with a tentative D call TRBD1 (5 bases). Trimming cost V 7 bases and J 4 bases, with 16 bases left between them. The CDR3 consists of 14 residues. CDR1 is MNHEY, CDR2 SVGAGI, per germline. In nucleotides, the CDR3 is TGTGCCAGCAATCCGGTGGGGGGAAGCTATGGCTACACCTTC. Translating gives CASNPVGGSYGYTF.

The V and J genes are TRBV7-2 and TRBJ2-3, with a possible D match to TRBD2 (5 bases). With 5 bases removed from V and 8 bases from J, the gap between germline ends came to 20 bases. CDR1 and CDR2 (germline): SGHTA, FQGNSA. CDR3 length equals 15 residues. CDR3 nucleotides: TGTGCCAGCAGCCCAGGACTGTCGGCGGAATCTACGCAGTATTTT. Its protein is CASSPGLSAESTQYF.

The chain is built from TRBV30 and TRBJ1-5; D not resolved. Germline CDR1 reads GTSNPN; CDR2 reads SVGIG (reference sequence). The CDR3 length is 13 residues. Trimming took 1 base from V and 5 from J, leaving 9 bases between them. CDR3 residues: CAWSARLDQPQHF. The CDR3 DNA follows: TGTGCCTGGAGTGCCCGCCTGGATCAGCCCCAGCATTTT.

The chain employs TRBV5-1 and TRBJ2-1, with D maybe TRBD2 (6 bases). The CDR3 runs to 10 residues. Germline V gives CDR1 SGHRS, CDR2 YFSETQ. V lost 9 bases to trimming and J lost 12 bases, with 13 bases between them. The CDR3 DNA is TGCGCCATACAGATGGGGGGGCAGTTCTTC. It encodes CAIQMGGQFF.

This chain uses TRBV19 with TRBJ2-5, with TRBD2 as a possible D gene (6 bases). Germline loops: CDR1 LNHDA, CDR2 SQIVND (reference sequence). V lost 7 bases to trimming and J lost 4 bases, with 16 bases between them. The CDR3 has 14 amino acids. CDR3 DNA: TGTGCCAGTAAGCCCCAGGGAGGCAGAGAGACCCAGTACTTC. The encoded protein is CASKPQGGRETQYF.

The chain links TRBV7-8 to TRBJ1-3, with a possible D match to TRBD1 (5 bases). CDR3 length equals 15 residues. CDR1 and CDR2 (germline): SGHVS, FQNEAQ. V was cut by 1 base and J by 2 bases, with 9 bases left in between. This chain's CDR3 is CASSLVAGTGNTIYF. CDR3 sequence (DNA): TGTGCCAGCAGCTTAGTTGCAGGGACTGGAAACACCATATATTTT.

The chain employs TRBV6-7 and TRBJ2-2; D may be TRBD2 (6 bases). Being an ORF, TRBV6-7 has a function that is uncertain. The CDR3 is 16 residues long. Trimming stripped 8 bases from V and 4 bases from J, with 20 bases between. The CDR3 protein is CASEGRLGGSTGELFF. In DNA, the CDR3 is TGTGCCAGCGAGGGCCGACTTGGAGGGTCCACCGGGGAGCTGTTTTTT.

The chain is built from TRBV2 and TRBJ2-1; TRBD2 aligns across 10 bases. With 7 bases clipped from V and 7 bases from J, the junction kept 4 bases outside the gene matches. The CDR3 consists of 13 residues. Germline assignment: CDR1 SNHLY and CDR2 FYNNEI. The CDR3 region is CASKRGGSNEQFF. Written as DNA, the CDR3 is TGTGCCAGCAAGCGGGGGGGCAGTAATGAGCAGTTCTTC.

V gene TRBV6-5 combines with J gene TRBJ2-1, with 7 bases fitting TRBD2. This CDR3 has 15 residues. Germline CDR1 reads MNHEY; CDR2 reads SVGAGI. Losses at the gene ends were 11 bases for V and 0 bases for J; bases not matched to a gene: 10. The CDR3 protein is CAPGGELSSYNEQFF. CDR3 DNA sequence: TGTGCCCCTGGGGGGGAATTAAGCTCCTACAATGAGCAGTTCTTC.

The V call is TRBV7-8, the J call TRBJ2-7, with TRBD2 identical over 9 bases. This CDR3 is built from 17 residues. J was trimmed by 4 bases and V by 5 bases; bases with no gene match: 15. The V gene's germline CDR1 is SGHVS and CDR2 FQNEAQ. This CDR3 is CASSPPLRASGAYEQYF. The CDR3 nucleotides are TGTGCCAGCAGCCCGCCCCTACGGGCTAGCGGGGCTTACGAGCAGTACTTC.

In DNA, the CDR3 is TGCGCCAGCAGAAACAGGGGGCGGGACACTGAAGCTTTCTTT. It specifies CASRNRGRDTEAFF. The gene calls are TRBV4-1 and TRBJ1-1, with 9 nucleotides matching TRBD1. V gave up 6 bases and J gave up 3 bases; unmatched junction bases: 5. The CDR3 is made up of 14 amino acids. Per germline, CDR1 MGHRA and CDR2 YSYEKL.

This clone was picked up one time. This chain links TRBV4-2 with TRBJ2-5; D is uncertain. V lost 6 bases to trimming and J lost 5 bases, with 19 bases between them. This CDR3 spans 15 amino acids. Germline CDR1 is LGHNA and CDR2 is YNFKEQ. This CDR3 is CASSVSSIPRETQYF. The CDR3 coding sequence is TGTGCCAGCAGTGTTTCATCGATCCCCCGTGAGACCCAGTACTTC.

The chain uses TRBV19 and TRBJ2-2; TRBD1 might be the D (8 bases). The CDR3 sequence is 18 residues long. Germline V gene data show CDR1 as LNHDA and CDR2 as SQIVND (reference sequence). The V gene lost 6 bases and the J gene lost 1 base, with 21 bases spanning the gap. This chain's CDR3 is CASSALGQAGVNTGELFF. The CDR3 nucleotides are TGTGCCAGTAGCGCCTTGGGACAGGCGGGGGTGAACACCGGGGAGCTGTTTTTT.

The rearrangement uses TRBV6-1 and TRBJ1-5; 9 bases match TRBD1. Losses at the gene ends were 1 base for V and 7 bases for J; bases not matched to a gene: 5. The CDR3 is made up of 15 amino acids. Germline CDR1 is MNHNS and CDR2 is SASEGT. CDR3 in DNA: TGTGCCAGCAGTGAAGTGGGACAGGGAGGCCAGCCCCAGCATTTT. Its protein product is CASSEVGQGGQPQHF.

The chain combines TRBV10-2 with TRBJ1-1; D unclear. This CDR3 comprises 12 residues. Deletions cut 10 bases from V and 0 bases from J, with 9 bases between. Germline V lookup: CDR1 WSHSY, CDR2 SAAADI. The CDR3 is CATTGMNTEAFF. The CDR3 bases are TGCGCCACCACGGGGATGAACACTGAAGCTTTCTTT.

This chain uses TRBV10-3 with TRBJ1-1; D unresolved. The CDR3 spans 14 residues. V lost 7 bases to trimming and J lost 1 base, with 13 bases between them. CDR1 and CDR2 from the germline V gene are ENHRY and SYGVKD. CDR3 in amino acids: CAITPDPSNTEAFF. The DNA for the CDR3 is TGTGCCATCACTCCGGACCCATCGAACACTGAAGCTTTCTTT.

This chain connects TRBV25-1 to TRBJ1-2, with no clear D. This CDR3 comprises 11 residues. Trimming cost V 3 bases and J 1 base, with 0 bases left between them. Per the germline V gene, CDR1 is MGHDK and CDR2 is SYGVNS. For the CDR3, the DNA is TGTGCCAGCAGTGATAACTATGGCTACACCTTC. Amino acid sequence: CASSDNYGYTF.

The rearrangement links TRBV2 to TRBJ1-5; tentative D call: TRBD1 (5 bases). Trimming removed 6 bases at V and 6 bases at J, with 12 bases between. The V gene's germline CDR1 is SNHLY and CDR2 FYNNEI. This CDR3 has 13 amino acids. This chain's CDR3 is CASSQGLGQPQHF. CDR3 nucleotide sequence: TGTGCCAGCAGCCAGGGTTTGGGTCAGCCCCAGCATTTT.

V usage is TRBV30 and J usage is TRBJ1-2, with a tentative D call TRBD1 (5 bases). The V and J ends lost 1 base and 0 bases respectively, with 12 bases between them. The CDR3 length is 15 residues. CDR1 is GTSNPN and CDR2 is SVGIG in the germline V gene (reference sequence). CDR3 residues: CAWSANRPTNYGYTF. The CDR3 coding sequence is TGTGCCTGGAGTGCGAACAGGCCCACTAACTATGGCTACACCTTC.

The count of this clone is one. The chain joins TRBV27 to TRBJ2-3; D uncertain. This CDR3 is 13 amino acids long. Between the trimmed V and J ends, which lost 6 bases and 0 bases, there was a span of 7 bases. Looked up from germline, CDR1 is MNHEY and CDR2 is SMNVEV (reference sequence). CDR3 sequence: CASRDHSTDTQYF. The DNA for the CDR3 is TGTGCCAGCAGGGACCACAGCACAGATACGCAGTATTTT.

The V call is TRBV6-5, the J call TRBJ2-7; 13 nucleotides agree with TRBD2. CDR3 size: 14 residues. V gave up 5 bases and J gave up 12 bases; unmatched junction bases: 10. CDR1 and CDR2 (germline): MNHEY, SVGAGI. The CDR3 nucleotides are TGTGCCAGCAGTCCTCCCGGGACTAGCGGGGTGTTGTACTTC. Protein sequence: CASSPPGTSGVLYF.

This clone was observed a single time. This sequence joins TRBV30 and TRBJ1-2; perhaps TRBD1 as D (5 bases). Trimming cost V 2 bases and J 2 bases, with 12 bases left between them. The CDR3 runs 14 residues. Germline V gene data show CDR1 as GTSNPN and CDR2 as SVGIG (reference sequence). CDR3 nucleotide sequence: TGTGCCTGGAGTCGGGGGACCGACAACTATGGCTACACCTTC. Translated: CAWSRGTDNYGYTF.

The gene calls are TRBV25-1 and TRBJ1-6; no definite D call. This CDR3 spans 14 amino acids. The germline V gene encodes CDR1 MGHDK and CDR2 SYGVNS. The ends were cut back, 7 bases at V and 0 bases at J, with 7 bases in the middle. The CDR3: CASKPASYNSPLHF. The DNA of the CDR3 is TGTGCCAGCAAGCCGGCCTCCTATAATTCACCCCTCCACTTT.

J is TRBJ1-6 and V is TRBV6-5; D is ambiguous. The CDR3 is made up of 16 amino acids. V was pared by 0 bases and J by 4 bases, with 10 bases between. The germline V gene encodes CDR1 MNHEY and CDR2 SVGAGI. The CDR3 bases are TGTGCCAGCAGTTACTCGAGACGGCGGTATAATTCACCCCTCCACTTT. Residues: CASSYSRRRYNSPLHF.